The rows below give T cell receptor beta chains drawn from one sample of a study of PD-1 blockade in classical Hodgkin lymphoma. Profiled with immunoSEQ multiplex PCR; TCRdb holds only in-frame clones, not every one. The data hold roughly 3,800 clones, with 87% observed a single time. Sequenced material: CD4+ T cells from blood, taken at baseline. These receptors were collected from a human donor with classical Hodgkin lymphoma. The CDR3 runs from the conserved cysteine through the conserved F or W. Each record gives: CDR3 length, V gene, D gene, CDR3 protein. D genes are given only for firm matches.

>14|TRBV5-1|TRBD1
CASSLQGGNSPLHF
>13|TRBV2|TRBD1
CARGGTGGYEQYF
>13|TRBV7-9|-
CASSAGSRYEQYF
>15|TRBV7-3|-
CASSQRASDNSPLHF
>14|TRBV28|-
CASYSQRRVYGYTF
>13|TRBV30|-
CAWSWGDGETQYF
>14|TRBV4-2|-
CASSRSGTAETQYF
>13|TRBV7-9|-
CASSSSGAETQYF
>12|TRBV2|-
CASSEGVDGYTF
>15|TRBV28|-
CASSEEGRIHTEAFF
>13|TRBV5-1|-
CASSLPGTDTQYF
>16|TRBV30|TRBD1
CAWRRDRVLSGNTIYF
>15|TRBV23-1|TRBD1
CASSQSDRVGEKLFF
>13|TRBV7-8|TRBD1
CASSRQGAVGYTF
>16|TRBV5-1|-
CASSPTGQRSTDTQYF
>14|TRBV5-5|TRBD1
CASSWNRGREKLFF
>11|TRBV7-9|-
CASSPSSPQYF
>15|TRBV6-5|-
CASSYSRGTNYGYTF
>15|TRBV6-4|TRBD1
CASSEGTGGNSPLHF
>15|TRBV5-1|TRBD1
CASSLGTGQNEKLFF